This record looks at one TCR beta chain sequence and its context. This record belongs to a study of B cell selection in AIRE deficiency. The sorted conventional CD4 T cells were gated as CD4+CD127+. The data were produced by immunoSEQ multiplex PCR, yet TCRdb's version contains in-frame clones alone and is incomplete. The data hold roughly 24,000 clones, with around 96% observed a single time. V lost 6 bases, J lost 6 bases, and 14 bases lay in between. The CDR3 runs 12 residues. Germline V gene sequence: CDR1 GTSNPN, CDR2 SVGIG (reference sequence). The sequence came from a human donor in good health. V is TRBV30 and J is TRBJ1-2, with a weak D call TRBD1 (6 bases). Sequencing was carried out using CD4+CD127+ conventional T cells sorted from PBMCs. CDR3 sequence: CACPQGKNGYTF. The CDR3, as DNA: TGTGCCTGTCCTCAGGGGAAGAATGGCTACACCTTC.